This T cell receptor beta chain was profiled in a study of immune evolution from preneoplasia to lung adenocarcinoma (dated by TCRdb to about 2021). In terms of the full investigation: No AAH lesions showed HLA loss of heterozygosity, compared with 5.5% to 8% of AIS, approximately 15% of MIA and around a third of ADC lesions. According to the study, some 100 samples went through TCR sequencing. TCR sequencing data were obtained from 51 patients. Immune contexture across lung adenocarcinoma precursors and invasive adenocarcinoma was profiled using immune gene expression, TCR sequencing and multiplex immunofluorescence. Sample size was based on specimen availability rather than a prior power calculation. Resected precursor lesions (AAH, AIS, MIA) and invasive adenocarcinomas were each compared against paired morphologically normal lung tissue. The overall cohort comprised 53 patients with pulmonary nodules who underwent surgical resection. The immune data were combined with whole exome sequencing and methylation data from the same cohort of nodules. Class I HLA alleles were inferred from exome data with POLYSOLVER, and allele-specific HLA loss was detected with LOHHLA. The paper's findings and limits, for the study overall: Compared with EGFR-mutant or double wild-type lesions, KRAS-mutant nodules had the highest T cell clonality. Clonality was highest in normal lung, while later-stage lesions appeared to show lower clonality but higher T cell density and diversity. The findings reflected association rather than direct causation, and larger cohorts with long-term follow-up and longitudinal biopsies were considered necessary. All patients were from Japan and China, so applicability to Western populations was uncertain. Top T cell clone frequencies were highest in normal lung and appeared to decrease progressively from AAH through AIS, MIA and invasive adenocarcinoma.

The immunoSEQ hsTCRbeta Kit was used to sequence TCR beta CDR3 regions from DNA. On the study's bioinformatics: TCR sequencing data were analysed with the ImmunoSEQ Analyzer. T cell clonality was defined as 1 minus Pielou's evenness computed on productive rearrangements. The inverse Simpson index, applied to productive templates, was used to measure T cell diversity. T cell density was expressed as TCR beta template counts normalized to usable DNA, with usable DNA estimated by amplifying and sequencing housekeeping genes. Two-sided Kruskal-Wallis tests were used to compare TCR metrics between histologic stages. TCRdb limited this immuneACCESS table to in-frame rearrangements with V and J called. A share of clones is missing; checked studies link under half to unresolved V genes, and the rest is unexplained. Clonal size and the V and J genes are those of that table, whereas D and trimming came from the DNA. The table for this sample lists about 9,000 clones; around 90% of them were counted only once. In total, the top ten clones hold approximately 2.3% of the sample.

From the cysteine up to the phenylalanine, the CDR3 has a length of 17 residues. The CDR3 DNA has 51 bases and is translated from base 1. V loses 6 bases at its end and J loses 4 bases; junction bases beyond the gene matches: 17. As encoded in the germline V gene, CDR1 is SNHLY while CDR2 is FYNNEI. The patients had resection in Japan or China between about 2014 and 2018. The histologic diagnosis of each case was independently confirmed on H&E slides by two lung cancer pathologists. Premalignant or tumor cells were enriched for nucleic acid extraction by macro-dissection performed after pathologic assessment. DNA was isolated from FFPE tissue using the AllPrep DNA/RNA FFPE Kit. In the case of this clone: It lacks a known antigen. No much larger clone exists at a distance of one base, and base qualities are not known.

Sample: FFPE invasive lung adenocarcinoma tissue. The cell subset or site label of this sample denotes: frankly invasive lung adenocarcinoma (ADC). The sequence was obtained from a person aged 70 to 79 with invasive lung adenocarcinoma. The rearrangement joined TRBV2 to TRBJ2-7, and 8 junctional nucleotides match TRBD1. The CDR3 sequence is CASRAGQGGSRGYEQYF. The DNA is as follows: TGTGCCAGCAGAGCTGGACAGGGTGGCTCACGGGGATACGAGCAGTACTTC.